The clone carrying this TCR beta chain showed up just a few times. The data belong to a study of Graves' ophthalmopathy and Graves' hyperthyroidism. Unmatched junction bases numbered 12, after V lost 6 bases and J lost 5 bases. CDR1 and CDR2 (germline): SGHAT, FQNNGV. CDR3 size: 16 residues. RNA transcripts provided the template for amplifying TCR beta CDR3 regions. The library came from an HTBI-primed first-round RT-PCR and a second-round multiplex PCR. MiXCR was run by TCRdb on the multiplex PCR reads, yielding one entry per CDR3 protein. The sample holds roughly 400,000 distinct CDR3 sequences, approximately 15% seen once. Excluded were patients with other autoimmune diseases, uncontrolled infections, pregnancy or lactation.

The chain employs TRBV11-2 and TRBJ2-2, with 7 bases lining up with TRBD1. Sequenced material: peripheral blood. This TCR was recovered from a woman between 18 and 29 years old with stable Graves' hyperthyroidism. The CDR3 region is CASRPSGTATTGELFF. DNA for the CDR3: TGTGCCAGCAGACCATCCGGGACAGCCACTACCGGGGAGCTGTTTTTT.